These T cell receptor beta chains were read from a single sample in a study of blood T cell repertoires in COVID-19. This table comes from immunoSEQ multiplex PCR, and its TCRdb copy is limited to in-frame clones, with some not included. The sample carries 130,000 or so clones, around 80% recorded once. The sequenced sample was peripheral blood. The receptor source for this set is a human donor in a cohort sampled during active COVID-19. The CDR3 runs from the conserved cysteine through the conserved F or W. A D gene is named only where the DNA matches it firmly. The size field is filled for only some rows; it gives once, few, many or a size class.

>TRBD1|.|TRBJ1-3|TRBV5-1
CASSLGAQGRAAGNTIYF
TGCGCCAGCAGCCTTGGGGCACAGGGGCGCGCTGCTGGAAACACCATATATTTT
>TRBD1|.|TRBJ2-7|TRBV9
CASSPLDRGMNYEQYF
TGTGCCAGCAGCCCCCTTGACAGGGGGATGAACTACGAGCAGTACTTC
>TRBD1|.|TRBJ2-7|TRBV4-1
CASSPRQGTFYEQYF
TGCGCCAGCAGCCCCCGACAGGGTACCTTCTACGAGCAGTACTTC
>.|.|TRBJ1-1|TRBV29-1
CSVEPIRSDTEAFF
TGCAGCGTCGAGCCTATCAGGTCAGACACTGAAGCTTTCTTT
>TRBD1|few|TRBJ2-7|TRBV6-5
CASRQDRASYEQYF
TGTGCCAGCAGGCAGGACAGGGCTTCCTACGAGCAGTACTTC
>TRBD1|.|TRBJ1-6|TRBV6-4
CASSAQGVGSPLHF
TGTGCCAGCAGTGCCCAGGGGGTTGGGTCACCCCTCCACTTT
>TRBD1|.|TRBJ1-6|TRBV10-2
CASGDSSLTGSYNSPLHF
TGCGCCAGCGGGGACAGCTCCCTGACTGGGTCCTATAATTCACCCCTCCACTTT
>.|.|TRBJ1-5|TRBV28
CASSLLAGASNQPQHF
TGTGCCAGCAGTTTATTAGCAGGGGCGAGCAATCAGCCCCAGCATTTT
>TRBD1|few|TRBJ1-2|TRBV4-1
CASSQILGTANYGYTF
TGCGCCAGCAGCCAAATTCTGGGGACAGCTAACTATGGCTACACCTTC
>.|.|TRBJ1-2|TRBV5-1
CASSLATADGYTF
TGCGCCAGCAGCTTGGCCACCGCGGATGGCTACACCTTC
>TRBD1|.|TRBJ1-5|TRBV18
CASSRTGLNQPQHF
TGTGCCAGCTCACGGACAGGACTTAATCAGCCCCAGCATTTT
>TRBD1|.|TRBJ1-6|TRBV28
CASSVWDRGKSPLHF
TGTGCCAGCAGTGTCTGGGACAGGGGGAAATCACCCCTCCACTTT
>.|.|TRBJ1-5|TRBV12-3/TRBV12-4
CASSLAGNQPQHF
TGTGCCAGCAGTTTGGCAGGCAATCAGCCCCAGCATTTT
>.|.|TRBJ2-7|TRBV27
CASSSHYEQYF
TGTGCCAGCAGTTCACACTACGAGCAGTACTTC
>TRBD2|.|TRBJ2-3|TRBV27
CASSPPTSGGLLVDTQYF
TGTGCCAGCAGTCCCCCGACTAGCGGGGGCCTCTTGGTAGATACGCAGTATTTT
>TRBD2|.|TRBJ2-6|TRBV11-2
CASSSGTSGGAAGANVLTF
TGTGCCAGCAGCTCGGGGACTAGCGGGGGGGCAGCTGGGGCCAACGTCCTGACTTTC
>.|once|TRBJ2-6|TRBV3-1/TRBV3-2
CASSLTRGAAGANVLTF
TGTGCCAGCAGCCTAACTCGAGGAGCGGCTGGGGCCAACGTCCTGACTTTC
>.|.|TRBJ2-7|TRBV2
CASSEESSPAYEQYF
TGTGCCAGCAGTGAAGAATCCTCCCCCGCCTACGAGCAGTACTTC
>.|.|TRBJ1-6|TRBV6-5
CASSYSINSPLHF
TGTGCCAGCAGTTACTCTATTAATTCACCCCTCCACTTT
>TRBD1|.|TRBJ1-1|TRBV10-3
CAISDTGQGNTEAFF
TGTGCCATCAGTGACACCGGACAGGGGAACACTGAAGCTTTCTTT
>.|.|TRBJ1-1|TRBV18
CASSRADTEAFF
TGTGCCAGCTCACGGGCAGACACTGAAGCTTTCTTT
>TRBD1|.|TRBJ1-3|TRBV5-4
CASSPDRASGNTIYF
TGTGCCAGCAGCCCGGACAGGGCCTCCGGAAACACCATATATTTT
>TRBD1|.|TRBJ2-7|TRBV6-2/TRBV6-3
CASSYGPQPGQMTYEQYF
TGTGCCAGCAGTTACGGCCCCCAGCCGGGACAGATGACCTACGAGCAGTACTTC
>.|few|TRBJ1-6|TRBV6-1
CASSEQTDSSYNSPLHF
TGTGCCAGCAGTGAACAAACAGATAGCTCCTATAATTCACCCCTCCACTTT